This T cell receptor beta chain stems from a study of blood T cell repertoires in COVID-19. Study background: Sources were T cells, B-cell-depleted T cells, or PBMCs; the material itself was cDNA or gDNA.

Authors' data handling: Reference gene primer amplification gave nucleated cell count estimates. Measured with immunoSEQ multiplex PCR; TCRdb has only the in-frame clones, and not every one. V and J calls and clone size follow that table, whereas D and trimming were derived from the DNA. The top ten clones hold over 3% of a sample with 200,000 to 250,000 clones, around 86% of them seen once. V was cut by 0 bases and J by 0 bases, with 10 bases left in between. CDR1 is SGHNT and CDR2 is YYREEE in the germline V gene (reference sequence). This CDR3 comprises 16 residues. The clonotype was recovered from a woman aged 25 to 45 who had recovered from COVID-19. Sequences were obtained from peripheral blood. This sequence joins TRBV5-4 and TRBJ2-1; tentative D call: TRBD1 (5 bases). The CDR3 DNA is TGTGCCAGCAGCTTGGGGACATCAAGCTCCTACAATGAGCAGTTCTTC. Encoded protein: CASSLGTSSSYNEQFF.